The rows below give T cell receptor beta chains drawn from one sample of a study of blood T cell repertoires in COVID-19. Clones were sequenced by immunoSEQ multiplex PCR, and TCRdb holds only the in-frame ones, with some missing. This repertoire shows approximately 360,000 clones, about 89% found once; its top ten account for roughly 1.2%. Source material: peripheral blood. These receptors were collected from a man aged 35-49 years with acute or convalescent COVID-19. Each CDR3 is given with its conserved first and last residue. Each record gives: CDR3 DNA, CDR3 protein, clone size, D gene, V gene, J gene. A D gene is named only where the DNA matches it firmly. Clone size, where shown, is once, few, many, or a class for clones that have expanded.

TGTGCCAGCAGTTTGGGTAGAGGGAATTCACCCCTCCACTTT	CASSLGRGNSPLHF	NA	NA	TRBV28	TRBJ1-6
TGTGCCTGGAGTGTAGGGGCGACAGGGGTTTTT	CAWSVGATGVF	NA	TRBD1	TRBV30	TRBJ1-1
TGTGCCAGCAGCTTTGTGTGGCGGGGGGGTACCGAGCAGTACTTC	CASSFVWRGGTEQYF	NA	TRBD2	TRBV5-5	TRBJ2-7
TGTGCCAGCAGTTTACGCCGGAGAGAGAACTATGGCTACACCTTC	CASSLRRRENYGYTF	NA	NA	TRBV28	TRBJ1-2
TGTGCCAGCAGTGCAGCGAACCCGGGGGGAGGGCCGGGTGAGCAGTTCTTC	CASSAANPGGGPGEQFF	NA	TRBD2	TRBV27	TRBJ2-1
TGTGCCAGCAGCTTGTGGGCGAACACTGAAGCTTTCTTT	CASSLWANTEAFF	NA	NA	TRBV5-6	TRBJ1-1
TGTGCCAGCAGTGGGGGGGGAGACCCCTACGAGCAGTACTTC	CASSGGGDPYEQYF	once	TRBD2	TRBV2	TRBJ2-7
TGTGCCAGCAGCCAAAGTACTAGCTTCGTAATAAATGAGCAGTTCTTC	CASSQSTSFVINEQFF	NA	NA	TRBV3-1/TRBV3-2	TRBJ2-1
TGTGCCAGCAGTCTAGCGGGAGGTCGAGATACGCAGTATTTT	CASSLAGGRDTQYF	NA	TRBD2	TRBV2	TRBJ2-3
TGTGCCAGTAGCCCTAGCGGGGGGCACTACAATGAGCAGTTCTTC	CASSPSGGHYNEQFF	once	TRBD2	TRBV19	TRBJ2-1
TGTGCCAGCAGCCGACGATTAGGGGCTAGCGGATCCTACGAGCAGTACTTC	CASSRRLGASGSYEQYF	NA	TRBD2	TRBV3-1/TRBV3-2	TRBJ2-7
TGTGCCAGCAGCTGGCCTAAGCGGGGCGGCACAGATACGCAGTATTTT	CASSWPKRGGTDTQYF	NA	TRBD2	TRBV11-3	TRBJ2-3
TGTGCCAGCAGTGAACTGGGGGACTCGTATCAGCCCCAGCATTTT	CASSELGDSYQPQHF	once	NA	TRBV2	TRBJ1-5
TGCGCCAGTTTCGGACTAGCGGGAGGAAACAATGAGCAGTTCTTC	CASFGLAGGNNEQFF	NA	TRBD2	TRBV5-1	TRBJ2-1
TGTGCCAGCAGTTTATTTCTCGGTCAGCCCCAGCATTTT	CASSLFLGQPQHF	NA	NA	TRBV27	TRBJ1-5
TGTGCCAGCAGTTCGCCCGCGGGACAGGGGGGCTACGAGCAGTACTTC	CASSSPAGQGGYEQYF	once	TRBD1	TRBV27	TRBJ2-7
TGTGCCAGCAGCCTCGGTCAGGGAAGAAATGAGCAGTTCTTC	CASSLGQGRNEQFF	NA	NA	TRBV5-5	TRBJ2-1
TGTGCCAGCAGTTACTCTGGAGACTATTCCCGGGAGCAGTACTTC	CASSYSGDYSREQYF	once	NA	TRBV6-5	TRBJ2-7
TGTGCCAGCAGCCAGGGACACCGGGAAATCTACGAGCAGTACTTC	CASSQGHREIYEQYF	NA	NA	TRBV3-1/TRBV3-2	TRBJ2-7
TGTGCCAGCAGCTTAACTCGGCGGAATGAAAAACTGTTTTTT	CASSLTRRNEKLFF	NA	NA	TRBV7-6	TRBJ1-4
TGTGCCAGCAGCCAAGAGTTAGAGGGTTCTGAAGCTTTCTTT	CASSQELEGSEAFF	NA	NA	TRBV3-1/TRBV3-2	TRBJ1-1
TGTGCCAGTAGTATTGTGACAGGGGGCAATCAGCCCCAGCATTTT	CASSIVTGGNQPQHF	NA	TRBD1	TRBV19	TRBJ1-5
TGTGCCAGTAAGGACAGGGCGCATCAGCCCCAGCATTTT	CASKDRAHQPQHF	NA	TRBD1	TRBV12-3/TRBV12-4	TRBJ1-5
TGTGCCAGCAGCCCGACTAGCCACGCGGAGCAGTACTTC	CASSPTSHAEQYF	few	TRBD2	TRBV14	TRBJ2-7
TGTGCCAGTAACTCGCAGGGGGCGAACTATGGCTACACCTTC	CASNSQGANYGYTF	NA	TRBD1	TRBV28	TRBJ1-2
TGTGCCAGCAGCCCCGCAGGGGACCTTTTTAGTGTGGGCTACACCTTC	CASSPAGDLFSVGYTF	NA	NA	TRBV5-4	TRBJ1-2
TGTGCCAGCAGCCACCCGGGAGTCGCCGCTGAAGCTTTCTTT	CASSHPGVAAEAFF	NA	NA	TRBV3-1/TRBV3-2	TRBJ1-1
TGCAGCGCCCTACAGGGGGCCGGAGGCTACACCTTC	CSALQGAGGYTF	NA	TRBD1	TRBV29-1	TRBJ1-2
TGTGCCAGCAGAGCCGGGACAACCACCGGGGAGCTGTTTTTT	CASRAGTTTGELFF	NA	NA	TRBV2	TRBJ2-2
TGTGCCAGCAGCGCCTCCGACAGGCTGCAAATTCGAAACACCATATATTTT	CASSASDRLQIRNTIYF	NA	NA	TRBV9	TRBJ1-3
TGCGCCAGCAGCCAAGATACCCCAGTGCGGAAGCCCCGCTCCTACGAGCAGTACTTC	CASSQDTPVRKPRSYEQYF	NA	NA	TRBV4-1	TRBJ2-7
TGTGCCAGCAGCTTAGCGTACGGACAGGGCTTCTCGGAGGGTCAGCCCCAGCATTTT	CASSLAYGQGFSEGQPQHF	NA	TRBD1	TRBV7-8	TRBJ1-5
TGTGCCAGCAGCGCACGGGACAACCCCAGGGATACGCAGTATTTT	CASSARDNPRDTQYF	NA	NA	TRBV5-5	TRBJ2-3
TGTGCCAGCACCGAAACGGGGGGGACGCATTCACCCCTCCACTTT	CASTETGGTHSPLHF	NA	NA	TRBV6-5	TRBJ1-6
TGCGCCAGCAGCGAGATAATGACCCAGGGCTATGGCTACACCTTC	CASSEIMTQGYGYTF	NA	NA	TRBV4-1	TRBJ1-2
TGTGCCAGCAGCGGAAACAGGGGGTTGGTCTACGAGCAGTACTTC	CASSGNRGLVYEQYF	NA	TRBD1	TRBV5-4	TRBJ2-7
TGTGCCAGCAGTCCCAGGTTGGGAGATAATTCACCCCTCCACTTT	CASSPRLGDNSPLHF	NA	NA	TRBV2	TRBJ1-6
TGTGCCAGCAGTGAGCGGGGGGCGTACACTGAAGCTTTCTTT	CASSERGAYTEAFF	NA	NA	TRBV27	TRBJ1-1
TGTGCCAGCAGCCTAAGAGTCGGTACCTACGAGCAGTACTTC	CASSLRVGTYEQYF	NA	NA	TRBV5-5	TRBJ2-7
TGCGCCAGCAGCTTGAGCCCCGAGAGAGTGGAAAAACTGTTTTTT	CASSLSPERVEKLFF	NA	NA	TRBV5-1	TRBJ1-4
TGTGCCAGTAGTATGCAGGGGCGAGAGACCCAGTACTTC	CASSMQGRETQYF	NA	NA	TRBV19	TRBJ2-5
TGCGCCAGCAGTTTTCAAGCTCTTAGCACAGATACGCAGTATTTT	CASSFQALSTDTQYF	NA	NA	TRBV5-1	TRBJ2-3
TGTGCCAGCAGCTTAGTGAGCGGTGAAGCTTTCTTT	CASSLVSGEAFF	NA	NA	TRBV11-2	TRBJ1-1
TGTGCCAGCAGCTTATACACAGGGGGTAACGATGAGCAGTTCTTC	CASSLYTGGNDEQFF	NA	TRBD1	TRBV7-2	TRBJ2-1
TGTGCCAGCAGCCAAGAGTTTGGAGACGTGGACACTGAAGCTTTCTTT	CASSQEFGDVDTEAFF	NA	NA	TRBV4-2	TRBJ1-1
TGTGCCAGCAGACGGGACAGGGGAGTCGGGCAGCCCCAGCATTTT	CASRRDRGVGQPQHF	NA	TRBD1	TRBV6-5	TRBJ1-5
TGTGCCAGCAGCCCTGGCCGGGACACAAGAAACACTGAAGCTTTCTTT	CASSPGRDTRNTEAFF	NA	NA	TRBV7-8	TRBJ1-1
TGTGCCAGCAGCCCTACCCTGAGCGGACAGGGAGCTAGCGGGAGCAGCGAGCAGTTCTTC	CASSPTLSGQGASGSSEQFF	NA	TRBD2	TRBV3-1/TRBV3-2	TRBJ2-1
TGTGCCAGTAGTATAAAGGGGAAGTCCACTGAAGCTTTCTTT	CASSIKGKSTEAFF	NA	NA	TRBV19	TRBJ1-1
TGTGCCTGGAGTGGGGAACGGAGACAGGGGGATTCTGGGGCCAACGTCCTGACTTTC	CAWSGERRQGDSGANVLTF	NA	TRBD1	TRBV30	TRBJ2-6